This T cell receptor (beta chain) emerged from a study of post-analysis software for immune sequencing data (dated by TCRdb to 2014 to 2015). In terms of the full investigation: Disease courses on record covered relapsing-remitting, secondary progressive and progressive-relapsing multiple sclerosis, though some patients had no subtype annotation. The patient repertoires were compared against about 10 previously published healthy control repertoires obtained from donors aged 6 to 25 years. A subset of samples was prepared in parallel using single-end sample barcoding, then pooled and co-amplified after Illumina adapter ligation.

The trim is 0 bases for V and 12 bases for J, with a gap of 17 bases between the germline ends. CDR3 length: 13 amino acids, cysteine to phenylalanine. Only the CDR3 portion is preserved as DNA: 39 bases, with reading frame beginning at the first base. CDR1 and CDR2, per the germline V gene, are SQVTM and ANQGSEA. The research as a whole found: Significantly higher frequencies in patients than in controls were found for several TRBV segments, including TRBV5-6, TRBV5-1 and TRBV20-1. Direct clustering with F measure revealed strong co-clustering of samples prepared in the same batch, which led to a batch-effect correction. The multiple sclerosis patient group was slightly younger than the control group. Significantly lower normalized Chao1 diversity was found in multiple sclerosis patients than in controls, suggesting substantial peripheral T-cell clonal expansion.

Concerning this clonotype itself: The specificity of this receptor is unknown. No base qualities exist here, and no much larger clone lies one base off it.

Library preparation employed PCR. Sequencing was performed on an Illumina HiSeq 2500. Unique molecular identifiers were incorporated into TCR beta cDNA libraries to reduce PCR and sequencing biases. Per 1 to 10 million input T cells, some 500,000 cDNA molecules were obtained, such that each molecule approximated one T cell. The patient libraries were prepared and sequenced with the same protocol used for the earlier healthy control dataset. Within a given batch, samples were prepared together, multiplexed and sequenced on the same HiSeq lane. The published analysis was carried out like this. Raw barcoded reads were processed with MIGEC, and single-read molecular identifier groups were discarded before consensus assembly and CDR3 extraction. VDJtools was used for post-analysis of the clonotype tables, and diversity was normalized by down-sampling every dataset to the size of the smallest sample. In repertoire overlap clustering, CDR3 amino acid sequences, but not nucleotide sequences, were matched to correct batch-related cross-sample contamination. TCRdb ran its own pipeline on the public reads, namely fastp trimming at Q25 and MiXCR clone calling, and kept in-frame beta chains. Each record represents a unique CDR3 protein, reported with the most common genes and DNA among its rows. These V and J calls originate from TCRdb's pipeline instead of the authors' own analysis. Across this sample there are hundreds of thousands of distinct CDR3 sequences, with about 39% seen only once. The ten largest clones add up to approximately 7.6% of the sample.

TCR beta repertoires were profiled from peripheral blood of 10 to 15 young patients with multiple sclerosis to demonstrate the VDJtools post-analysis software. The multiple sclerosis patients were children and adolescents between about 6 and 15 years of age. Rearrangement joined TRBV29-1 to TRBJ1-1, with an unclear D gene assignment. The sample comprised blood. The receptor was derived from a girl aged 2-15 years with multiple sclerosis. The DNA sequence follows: TGCAGCGTTGAAGATCAACGGTCCTTTCTACCTTTCTTT. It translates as CSVEDQRSFLPFF.